The 6 T cell receptor beta chains reported below all come from one sample, sequenced in a study of blood T cell repertoires in COVID-19. Libraries were prepared by immunoSEQ multiplex PCR; TCRdb keeps only in-frame clonotypes and omits some of them. The data contain about 140,000 clones, about 83% of them singletons. Source material: peripheral blood. The receptors shown here come from a human donor in a cohort sampled during active COVID-19.

The rearrangement joins TRBV6-6 to TRBJ2-5; weak D call: TRBD1 (6 bases). The CDR3 has 12 residues. V was pared by 6 bases and J by 5 bases, with 10 bases between. Germline V gives CDR1 MNHNY, CDR2 SVGAGI (reference sequence). CDR3 amino acids: CASRRTGETQYF. Here the CDR3 DNA reads TGTGCCAGCAGGCGCACAGGGGAGACCCAGTACTTC.

In DNA form, the CDR3 reads TGCAGTGCTAGTGTAGCGGGAGTCCGTGGGGGCAATGAGCAGTTCTTC. Translating it yields CSASVAGVRGGNEQFF. V and J are TRBV20-1 and TRBJ2-1; 9 nucleotides align to TRBD2. This CDR3 comprises 16 residues. V lost 3 bases to trimming and J lost 6 bases; unmatched junction nucleotides: 12. CDR1 DFQATT and CDR2 SNEGSKA come from the germline V gene (reference sequence).

This sequence joins TRBV6-5 and TRBJ2-7; possibly TRBD2 for D (5 bases). Germline loops: CDR1 MNHEY, CDR2 SVGAGI. CDR3 length equals 13 residues. CDR3 sequence (DNA): TGTGGATCAAACCCACGGGGTACCTACGAGCAGTACTTC. This gives the protein CGSNPRGTYEQYF.

The rearrangement uses TRBV28 and TRBJ2-5; 7 bases line up with TRBD1. From germline, CDR1 is MDHEN and CDR2 SYDVKM. Trimming took 2 bases from V and 2 from J; bases not matched to a gene: 5. The CDR3 consists of 15 residues. CDR3 region: CASSLPGTAQETQYF. CDR3 DNA sequence: TGTGCCAGCAGTTTACCCGGGACAGCTCAAGAGACCCAGTACTTC. The full variable domain, with the rest looked up from reference TRBV28 and TRBJ2-5, is DVKVTQSSRYLVKRTGEKVFLECVQDMDHENMFWYRQDPGLGLRLIYFSYDVKMKEKGDIPEGYSVSREKKERFSLILESASTNQTSMYLCASSLPGTAQETQYFGPGTRLLVL.

The chain recombines TRBV4-3 with TRBJ2-7; unclear D gene. V was clipped by 1 base and J by 6 bases, with 10 bases between them. Per germline, CDR1 LGHNA and CDR2 YSLEER. The CDR3 is 13 residues long. CDR3 nucleotides: TGCGCCAGCAGCCAAGTCAGACACCGCGAGCAGTACTTC. Protein: CASSQVRHREQYF.

The chain links TRBV2 to TRBJ1-2, with 8 bases lining up with TRBD1. This CDR3 spans 14 amino acids. Germline V gene data show CDR1 as SNHLY and CDR2 as FYNNEI. J gave up 4 bases and V 6 bases, and 7 bases lay outside the gene matches. DNA for the CDR3: TGTGCCAGCAGCGCCCGGACAGGGCCCTATGGCTACACCTTC. This codes for CASSARTGPYGYTF.